These 27 T cell receptor beta chains were sequenced from one sample in a study of patients and donors after allogeneic stem cell transplantation. TCRdb called the RT-PCR reads again in MiXCR, with one record for every CDR3 protein. Among some 200,000 distinct CDR3 sequences listed, about 40% were seen once. What was sequenced was blood, either unsorted or a sorted T cell fraction (not recorded which). Receptors were obtained from a human donor who was either an allogeneic HSCT recipient or a stem cell or donor lymphocyte infusion donor (not recorded which). It is not recorded whose cells these are; they may come from a transplant donor.

The V call is TRBV18, the J call TRBJ2-7; D ambiguous. This CDR3 has 12 amino acids. The germline V gene has CDR1 KGHSH and CDR2 LQKENI. Trimming stripped 6 bases from V and 4 bases from J, with 10 bases between. Here the CDR3 reads CASSPTEYEQYF. DNA of the CDR3: TGTGCCAGCTCGCCTACCGAGTACGAGCAGTACTTC.

J is TRBJ2-1 and V is TRBV6-2 or TRBV6-3; 10 nucleotides align to TRBD2. The junction had 9 bases not matched to a gene; V was cut back by 5 bases and J by 14 bases. Per germline, CDR1 MNHEY and CDR2 SVGEGT. The CDR3 sequence is 13 residues long. The CDR3 nucleotides read TGTGCCAGCAGTCTTAGGACTAGCGGTACGGAGTTCTTC. Encoded protein: CASSLRTSGTEFF.

The V gene is TRBV6-2 or TRBV6-3, the J gene TRBJ2-7; no firm D call. Germline CDR1 reads MNHEY; CDR2 reads SVGEGT. V was cut by 9 bases and J by 0 bases, with 15 bases left in between. The CDR3 is 14 amino acids. DNA of the CDR3: TGTGCCAGTGAAAGCGCTCGAATCTCCTACGAGCAGTACTTC. This translates into CASESARISYEQYF.

This chain connects TRBV28 to TRBJ2-7, with 7 bases lining up with TRBD1. The CDR3 runs to 15 residues. Germline V lookup: CDR1 MDHEN, CDR2 SYDVKM. The junction had 9 bases not matched to a gene; V was cut back by 5 bases and J by 2 bases. CDR3 residues: CASSPDRVITYEQYF. CDR3 nucleotide sequence: TGTGCCAGCAGTCCCGACAGGGTAATAACCTACGAGCAGTACTTC.

This sequence joins TRBV6-5 and TRBJ2-7, with D possibly TRBD2 on 5 matching bases. V was pared by 3 bases and J by 5 bases, with 14 bases between. CDR1 MNHEY and CDR2 SVGAGI come from the germline V gene. CDR3 length equals 14 residues. CDR3 residues: CASSYLRAIDEQYF. CDR3 nucleotides: TGTGCCAGCAGTTATCTGCGGGCTATCGACGAGCAGTACTTC.

This clonotype was seen more than once but under ten times. The CDR3 coding sequence is TGTGCCATCGGAGACAGTATTAACACTGAAGCTTTCTTT. Protein sequence: CAIGDSINTEAFF. V and J are TRBV10-3 and TRBJ1-1, with D possibly TRBD1 on 5 matching bases. This CDR3 comprises 13 residues. Between the trimmed V and J ends, which lost 8 bases and 2 bases, there was a span of 12 bases. Germline values: CDR1 ENHRY, CDR2 SYGVKD.

This clonotype has at least ten counts. The chain links TRBV4-3 to TRBJ1-1, with D possibly being TRBD1 (6 bases). The CDR3 has 13 amino acids. Trimming removed 5 bases from V and 3 bases from J, with 10 bases in between. Per germline, CDR1 LGHNA and CDR2 YSLEER. The CDR3 is CASSRGWDTEAFF. The CDR3 DNA reads TGCGCCAGCAGCAGGGGGTGGGACACTGAAGCTTTCTTT.

The chain links TRBV2 to TRBJ2-5; 8 bases map to TRBD2. The CDR3 is 16 amino acids. Looked up from germline, CDR1 is SNHLY and CDR2 is FYNNEI. Losses at the gene ends were 1 base for V and 4 bases for J; bases not matched to a gene: 8. The CDR3 region is CASSEGVGLERETQYF. The CDR3 DNA follows: TGTGCCAGCAGTGAAGGGGTGGGACTAGAAAGAGAGACCCAGTACTTC.

This clonotype was found a few times. The chain joins TRBV2 to TRBJ1-1, with TRBD1 identical over 9 bases. CDR1 SNHLY and CDR2 FYNNEI come from the germline V gene. The CDR3 has 15 amino acids. Germline trimming cut 3 bases from V and 2 bases from J; bases unmatched to any gene: 4. The chain's CDR3 is CASSDPGQGNTEAFF. The CDR3 DNA sequence: TGTGCCAGCAGTGATCCGGGACAGGGCAACACTGAAGCTTTCTTT.

This clonotype was recorded a few times. The J gene is TRBJ1-1, the V gene TRBV12-3 or TRBV12-4; TRBD1 matches at 8 bases. The V gene end was trimmed by 10 bases and the J gene end by 4 bases; junction bases not matched to a gene: 2. The length of the CDR3 is 11 residues. CDR3 protein: CATDRGTEAFF. CDR3 in DNA: TGTGCCACCGACAGGGGCACTGAAGCTTTCTTT.

CDR3 sequence reads: CASSGQDSNQPQHF. The CDR3 DNA reads as TGTGCCAGCAGCGGACAGGATAGCAATCAGCCCCAGCATTTT. This chain connects TRBV9 to TRBJ1-5; maybe TRBD1 (6 bases). This CDR3 is 14 amino acids long. The V and J ends lost 3 bases and 0 bases respectively, with 7 bases between them. Germline loops: CDR1 SGDLS, CDR2 YYNGEE.

This chain links TRBV20-1 with TRBJ1-2; a possible D gene is TRBD1 (6 bases). The V end was cut by 2 bases, the J end by 3 bases, with 16 bases between. CDR1 DFQATT and CDR2 SNEGSKA come from the germline V gene (reference sequence). CDR3 length: 15 amino acids. The CDR3 loop is CSARTGHLMDYGYTF. The DNA for the CDR3 is TGCAGTGCTAGAACGGGACATTTGATGGACTATGGCTACACCTTC.

CDR3 residues: CASSTGTGDSNQPQHF. DNA for the CDR3: TGTGCCAGCAGTACAGGGACAGGGGATAGCAATCAGCCCCAGCATTTT. V and J are TRBV6-2 or TRBV6-3 and TRBJ1-5, with 10 bases lining up with TRBD1. This CDR3 is built from 16 residues. From germline, CDR1 is MNHEY and CDR2 SVGEGT. With 5 bases clipped from V and 0 bases from J, the junction kept 4 bases outside the gene matches.

This clonotype was observed a handful of times. The CDR3 protein is CASSLVQGSQPQHF. DNA of the CDR3: TGTGCCAGCAGTTTAGTTCAGGGAAGTCAGCCCCAGCATTTT. This rearrangement joins TRBV12-3 or TRBV12-4 to TRBJ1-5; tentative D call: TRBD1 (5 bases). CDR3 length: 14 amino acids. Trimming took 1 base from V and 6 from J, leaving 10 bases between them.

This clonotype has only a few counts. J is TRBJ1-2 and V is TRBV4-1, with 8 bases that match TRBD1. Germline V gene data show CDR1 as MGHRA and CDR2 as YSYEKL. With V trimmed by 1 base and J by 3 bases, 7 bases remained unmatched. CDR3 length: 16 amino acids. The CDR3, as DNA: TGCGCCAGCAGCCAAGTCCCGGACAGGGAGGACTATGGCTACACCTTC. Amino acid sequence: CASSQVPDREDYGYTF.

About this clonotype: Germline is not matched at one junction end, which may reflect a read error. V gene TRBV7-6 combines with J gene TRBJ2-3, with 14 bases aligning to TRBD2. Per germline, CDR1 SGHVS and CDR2 FNYEAQ. The CDR3 consists of 15 residues. CDR3 coding DNA: TGTGCCAGCAGAGATGGGACTAGCGGGAGAAATACGCTGTATTTT. Residues: CASRDGTSGRNTLYF.

The rearrangement joins TRBV20-1 to TRBJ1-1; D gene uncertain. The CDR3 length is 12 residues. Trimming took off 4 bases at V and 3 bases at J, with 9 bases between the two ends. CDR1 DFQATT and CDR2 SNEGSKA come from the germline V gene (reference sequence). The CDR3 nucleotides are TGCAGTGCTACCCCAGGTGACACTGAAGCTTTCTTT. This translates into CSATPGDTEAFF.

Note on this clonotype: Its ends do not fully match the called genes, so a read error is possible. J is TRBJ1-5 and V is TRBV5-1, with D possibly TRBD1 on 5 matching bases. Germline CDR1 and CDR2: SGHRS and YFSETQ. The CDR3 is 16 residues long. The CDR3 loop reads CASSLGEAGLNQPRHF. CDR3 DNA sequence: TGCGCCAGCAGCTTGGGCGAGGCAGGGCTAAATCAGCCCCGGCATTTT.

This clonotype turned up a few times. The rearrangement links TRBV27 to TRBJ1-4; no firm D call. The length of the CDR3 is 10 residues. Germline CDR1 is MNHEY and CDR2 is SMNVEV (reference sequence). The V end was cut by 7 bases, the J end by 7 bases, with 4 bases between. CDR3 residues: CASTVEKLFF. The CDR3 DNA is TGTGCCAGCACAGTTGAAAAACTGTTTTTT.

The chain has TRBV24-1 and TRBJ2-2; no clear D. Germline V gene lookup returns CDR1 KGHDR and CDR2 SFDVKD. Trimming removed 3 bases from V and 6 bases from J, with 16 bases in between. The CDR3 runs to 16 residues. The CDR3 sequence: CATSDRVPPKAGELFF. DNA of the CDR3: TGTGCCACCAGTGATCGGGTCCCACCGAAGGCCGGGGAGCTGTTTTTT.

This clonotype has only a few counts. The chain uses TRBV12-3 or TRBV12-4 and TRBJ1-2, with 7 bases identical to TRBD1. The CDR3 sequence is 13 residues long. V shed 7 bases, J shed 7 bases, and the junction held 9 bases outside the gene matches. The CDR3 coding sequence is TGTGCCAGCAACCCTTTAGACAGGGCTGGCTACACCTTC. Translated: CASNPLDRAGYTF.

The chain couples TRBV30 to TRBJ1-5, with a weak D call TRBD1 (6 bases). V was trimmed by 0 bases and J by 3 bases, leaving 9 bases between them. Germline CDR1 is GTSNPN and CDR2 is SVGIG (reference sequence). CDR3 length equals 14 residues. The CDR3 region has the DNA TGTGCCTGGAGTGTAGGGGGGGACAATCAGCCCCAGCATTTT. Residues: CAWSVGGDNQPQHF.

The V and J genes are TRBV9 and TRBJ1-2, with D tentatively TRBD1 (6 bases). CDR1 is SGDLS and CDR2 is YYNGEE in the germline V gene. This CDR3 has 17 amino acids. V dropped 0 bases and J dropped 0 bases, with 15 bases sitting between them. The CDR3 loop reads CASSVASGVVPNYGYTF. Written as DNA, the CDR3 is TGTGCCAGCAGCGTAGCTTCAGGGGTGGTCCCTAACTATGGCTACACCTTC.

DNA for the CDR3: TGTGCCAGCAGCTTGTGGGGAGGTGGGCAAGAGACCCAGTACTTC. Amino acid sequence: CASSLWGGGQETQYF. The chain links TRBV5-8 to TRBJ2-5, with TRBD2 as a possible D gene (6 bases). The CDR3 has 15 amino acids. Per the germline V gene, CDR1 is SGHTS and CDR2 is YDEGEE. The V and J ends lost 1 base and 2 bases respectively, with 12 bases between them.

This chain links TRBV7-9 with TRBJ2-1; the match to TRBD2 covers 7 bases. CDR1 SEHNR and CDR2 FQNEAQ come from the germline V gene (reference sequence). CDR3 length: 12 amino acids. V dropped 3 bases and J dropped 15; count of bases not matched to a gene: 8. CDR3: CASSFGGVSPFF. The CDR3 nucleotides read TGTGCCAGCAGCTTTGGGGGGGTATCACCGTTCTTC.

The chain combines TRBV4-2 with TRBJ2-7, with D possibly matching TRBD1 (6 bases). The CDR3 runs 18 residues. V dropped 0 bases and J dropped 2 bases, with 20 bases sitting between them. Germline V CDR1 and CDR2: LGHNA, YNFKEQ. CDR3 residues: CASSQDQWAQAGAYEQYF. CDR3 nucleotide sequence: TGTGCCAGCAGCCAAGATCAGTGGGCTCAGGCAGGGGCCTACGAGCAGTACTTC.

This clonotype occurred a few times. One junction end disagrees with the germline gene, perhaps due to a read error. This chain joins TRBV24-1 and TRBJ2-1; 12 nucleotides align to TRBD2. This CDR3 has 17 amino acids. Germline-derived CDR1 and CDR2 are KGHDR and SFDVKD. The CDR3 nucleotides read TGTGCTACCAGTGACCAAAGACTAGCGGGAGAAACCAATGAGCAGTTCTTC. As protein: CATSDQRLAGETNEQFF.